This entry concerns a single TCR beta chain. The antigen is not known. Deletions cut 0 bases from V and 6 bases from J, with 10 bases between. Germline V CDR1 and CDR2: SGDLS, YYNGEE. This CDR3 contains 13 residues. The data originate from a study of CD8+CD57+ T cells in acquired aplastic anemia. Study outcomes and limitations: The same twenty-nine CD8+ CDR3 sequences occurred in patients and in controls.

TCR beta VDJ and CDR3 profiling used genomic DNA as template. TCRdb re-called the reads through MiXCR, storing one row per CDR3 protein. The sample has under 200,000 distinct CDR3 sequences; 50% to 75% are singletons. Sequencing used sorted CD4+, CD8+, or CD8+CD57+ T cells (not recorded which) from PBMCs. The TCR originated in a human donor in good health. The chain has TRBV9 and TRBJ2-7; D might be TRBD1 or TRBD2, each matching 5 bases. The CDR3 region is CASSVAGPGEQYF. CDR3 in DNA: TGTGCCAGCAGCGTAGCGGGGCCAGGCGAGCAGTACTTC.